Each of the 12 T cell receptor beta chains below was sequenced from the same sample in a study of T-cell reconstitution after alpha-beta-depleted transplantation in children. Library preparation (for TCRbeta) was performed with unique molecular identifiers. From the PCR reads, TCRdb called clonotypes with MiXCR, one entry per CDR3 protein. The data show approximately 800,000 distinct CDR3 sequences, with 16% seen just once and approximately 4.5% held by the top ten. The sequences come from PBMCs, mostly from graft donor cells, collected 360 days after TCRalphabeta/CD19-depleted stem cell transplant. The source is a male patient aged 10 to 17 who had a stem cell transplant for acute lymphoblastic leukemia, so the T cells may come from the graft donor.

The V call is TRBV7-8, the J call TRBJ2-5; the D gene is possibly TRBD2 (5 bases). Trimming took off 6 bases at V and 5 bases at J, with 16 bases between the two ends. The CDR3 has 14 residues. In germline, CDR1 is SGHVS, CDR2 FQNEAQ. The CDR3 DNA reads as TGTGCCAGCAGTAGGACTTATGGGGAGGAGACCCAGTACTTC. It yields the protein CASSRTYGEETQYF.

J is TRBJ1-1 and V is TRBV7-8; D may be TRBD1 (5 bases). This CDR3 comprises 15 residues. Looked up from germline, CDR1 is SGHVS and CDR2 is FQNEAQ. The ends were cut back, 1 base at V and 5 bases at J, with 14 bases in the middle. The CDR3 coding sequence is TGTGCCAGCAGCTTAGGGGGGATGGGGGAAACTGAAGCTTTCTTT. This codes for CASSLGGMGETEAFF.

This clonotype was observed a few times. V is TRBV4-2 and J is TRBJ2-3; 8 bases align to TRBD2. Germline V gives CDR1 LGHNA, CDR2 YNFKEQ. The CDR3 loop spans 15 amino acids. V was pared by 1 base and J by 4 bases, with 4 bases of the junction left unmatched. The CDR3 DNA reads TGTGCCAGCAGCCAAGCCGAGCGGGAGCCAGATACGCAGTATTTT. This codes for CASSQAEREPDTQYF.

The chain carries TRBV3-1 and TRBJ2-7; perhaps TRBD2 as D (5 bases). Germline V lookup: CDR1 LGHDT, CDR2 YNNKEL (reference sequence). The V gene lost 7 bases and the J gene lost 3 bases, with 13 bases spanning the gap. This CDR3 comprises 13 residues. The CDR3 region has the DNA TGTGCCAGCACCCGATCAGAGGGCTACGAGCAGTACTTC. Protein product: CASTRSEGYEQYF.

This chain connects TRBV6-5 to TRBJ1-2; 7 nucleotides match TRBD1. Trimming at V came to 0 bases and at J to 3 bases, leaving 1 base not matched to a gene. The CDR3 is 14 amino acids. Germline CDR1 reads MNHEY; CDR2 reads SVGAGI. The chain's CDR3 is CASSYSRGHYGYTF. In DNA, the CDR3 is TGTGCCAGCAGTTACTCGAGGGGGCACTATGGCTACACCTTC.

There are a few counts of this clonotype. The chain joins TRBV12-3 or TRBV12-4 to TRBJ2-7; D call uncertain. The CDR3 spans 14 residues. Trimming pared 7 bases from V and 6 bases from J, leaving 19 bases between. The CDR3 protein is CASTPFPPPVEQYF. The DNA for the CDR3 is TGTGCCAGCACCCCATTTCCCCCACCCGTCGAGCAGTACTTC.

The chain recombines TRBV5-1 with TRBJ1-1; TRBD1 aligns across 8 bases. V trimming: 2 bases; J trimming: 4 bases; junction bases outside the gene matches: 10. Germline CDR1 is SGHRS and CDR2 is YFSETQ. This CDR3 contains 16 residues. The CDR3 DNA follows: TGCGCCAGCAGCTTACCCTTTACAGGGGGGATCACTGAAGCTTTCTTT. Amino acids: CASSLPFTGGITEAFF.

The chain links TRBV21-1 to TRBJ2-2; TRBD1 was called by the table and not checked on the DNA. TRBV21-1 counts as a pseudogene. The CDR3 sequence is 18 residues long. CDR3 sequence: CASSKIPLYNTNTGELFF. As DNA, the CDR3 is TGTGCCAGCAGCAAAATCCCCCTGTACAATACAAACACCGGGGAGCTGTTTTTT.

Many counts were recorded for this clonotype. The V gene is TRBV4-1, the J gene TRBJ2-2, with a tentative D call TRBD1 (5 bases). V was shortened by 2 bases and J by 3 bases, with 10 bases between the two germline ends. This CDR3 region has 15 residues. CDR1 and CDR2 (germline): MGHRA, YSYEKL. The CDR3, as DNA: TGCGCCAGCAGCCAACCAGGGATGGACACCGGGGAGCTGTTTTTT. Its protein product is CASSQPGMDTGELFF.

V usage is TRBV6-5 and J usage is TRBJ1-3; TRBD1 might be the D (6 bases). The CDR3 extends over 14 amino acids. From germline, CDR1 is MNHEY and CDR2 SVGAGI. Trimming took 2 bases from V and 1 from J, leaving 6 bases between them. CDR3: CASSYQGSGNTIYF. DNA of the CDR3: TGTGCCAGCAGTTACCAGGGGTCTGGAAACACCATATATTTT.

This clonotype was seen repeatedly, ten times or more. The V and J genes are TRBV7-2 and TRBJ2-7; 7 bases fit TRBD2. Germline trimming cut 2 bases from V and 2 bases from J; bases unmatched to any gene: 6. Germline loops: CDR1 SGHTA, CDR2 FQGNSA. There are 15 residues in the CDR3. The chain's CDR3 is CASSLTPGLPYEQYF. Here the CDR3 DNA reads TGTGCCAGCAGCTTAACTCCGGGACTACCCTACGAGCAGTACTTC.

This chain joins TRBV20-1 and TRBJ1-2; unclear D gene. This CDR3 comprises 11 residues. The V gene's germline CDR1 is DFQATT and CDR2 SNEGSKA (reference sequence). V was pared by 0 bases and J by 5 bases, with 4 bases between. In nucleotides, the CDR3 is TGCAGTGCTAGAGACAGATATGGCTACACCTTC. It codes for CSARDRYGYTF.